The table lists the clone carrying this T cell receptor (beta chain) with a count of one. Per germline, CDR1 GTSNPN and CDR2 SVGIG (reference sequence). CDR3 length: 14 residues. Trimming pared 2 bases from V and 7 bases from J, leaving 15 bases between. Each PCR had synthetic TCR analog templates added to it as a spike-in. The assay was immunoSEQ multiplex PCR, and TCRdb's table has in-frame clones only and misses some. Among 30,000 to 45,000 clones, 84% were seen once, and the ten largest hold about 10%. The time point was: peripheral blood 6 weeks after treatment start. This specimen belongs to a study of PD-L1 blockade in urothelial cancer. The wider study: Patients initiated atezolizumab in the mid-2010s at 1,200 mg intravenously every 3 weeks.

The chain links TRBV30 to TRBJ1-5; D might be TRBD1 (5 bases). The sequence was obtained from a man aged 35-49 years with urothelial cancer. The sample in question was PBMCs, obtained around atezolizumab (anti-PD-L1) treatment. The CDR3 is CAWSLSDIGQPQHF. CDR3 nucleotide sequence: TGTGCCTGGAGTCTATCGGACATCGGGCAGCCCCAGCATTTT.